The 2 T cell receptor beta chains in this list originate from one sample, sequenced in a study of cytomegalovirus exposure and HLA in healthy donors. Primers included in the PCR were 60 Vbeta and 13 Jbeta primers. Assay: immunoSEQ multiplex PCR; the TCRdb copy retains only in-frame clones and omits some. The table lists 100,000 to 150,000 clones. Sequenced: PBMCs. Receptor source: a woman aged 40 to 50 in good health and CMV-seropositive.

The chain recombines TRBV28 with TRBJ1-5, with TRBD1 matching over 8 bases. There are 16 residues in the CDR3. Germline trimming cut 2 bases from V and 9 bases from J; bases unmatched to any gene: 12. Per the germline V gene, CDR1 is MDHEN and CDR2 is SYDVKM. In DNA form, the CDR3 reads TGTGCCAGCAGTTTAGGAGATGGACAGGGCCTGTTGCCCCAGCATTTT. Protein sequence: CASSLGDGQGLLPQHF.

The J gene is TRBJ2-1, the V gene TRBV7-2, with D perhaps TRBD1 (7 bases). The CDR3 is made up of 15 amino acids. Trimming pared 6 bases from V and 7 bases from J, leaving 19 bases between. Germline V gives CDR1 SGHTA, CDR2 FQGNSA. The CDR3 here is CASRTQGGTGNEQFF. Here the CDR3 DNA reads TGTGCCAGCAGAACTCAGGGGGGCACTGGGAATGAGCAGTTCTTC.